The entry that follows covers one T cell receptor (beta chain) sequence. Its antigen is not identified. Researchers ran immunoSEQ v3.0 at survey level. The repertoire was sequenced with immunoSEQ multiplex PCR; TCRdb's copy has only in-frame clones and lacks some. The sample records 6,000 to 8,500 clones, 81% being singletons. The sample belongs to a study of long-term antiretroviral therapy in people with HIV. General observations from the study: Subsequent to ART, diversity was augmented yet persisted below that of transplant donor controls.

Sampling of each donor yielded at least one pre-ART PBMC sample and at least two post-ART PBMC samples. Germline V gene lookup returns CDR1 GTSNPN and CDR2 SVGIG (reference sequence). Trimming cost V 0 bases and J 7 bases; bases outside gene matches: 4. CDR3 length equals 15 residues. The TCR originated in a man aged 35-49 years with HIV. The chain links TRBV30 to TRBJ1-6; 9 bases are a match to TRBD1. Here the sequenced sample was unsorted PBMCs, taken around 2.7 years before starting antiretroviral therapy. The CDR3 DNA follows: TGTGCCTGGAGTGTGACCGGGACAGGGAATTCACCCCTCCACTTT. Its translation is CAWSVTGTGNSPLHF.